This T cell receptor beta chain came from a study of STAT5B mutations in CD4+ large granular lymphocyte leukemia. General study findings and limits: 8/27 top patient clones versus 2/35 control clones were TRBV06-family. Patient CD4-sorted repertoires looked more clonal than healthy CD4+ repertoires, even without putative leukemic clones.

Trimming pared 4 bases from V and 1 base from J, leaving 4 bases between. Germline V lookup: CDR1 MGHRA, CDR2 YSYEKL. The CDR3 loop spans 12 amino acids. This was a survey-level run. Clones were sequenced by immunoSEQ multiplex PCR, and TCRdb holds only the in-frame ones, with some missing. This repertoire shows around 32,000 clones, 70% to 85% found once; its top ten account for approximately 6.2%. In its sample, this clone was seen a few times. Its specificity is not known. The rearrangement uses TRBV4-1 and TRBJ1-1, with no clear D. The sample taken for sequencing was CD4+ T cells from blood buffy coats. This TCR came from a human donor in good health. The CDR3 region is CASSRPNTEAFF. CDR3 sequence (DNA): TGCGCCAGCAGCCGGCCGAACACTGAAGCTTTCTTT.